This T cell receptor (beta chain) derives from a study of cytomegalovirus exposure and HLA in healthy donors. Study conclusions and caveats: In terms of immune exposure information, only CMV serostatus was available. Association with HLA alleles at 0.05 false discovery rate was found for 15,000 to 20,000 TCR beta sequences in a later analysis. TCR beta V- and J-gene trimming, according to a later analysis, was linked to a missense DCLRE1C variant.

Trimming pared 6 bases from V and 1 base from J, leaving 16 bases between. Germline CDR1 and CDR2: MNHNY and SVGAGI (reference sequence). This CDR3 has 16 residues. The study ran its PCR with 60 Vbeta and 13 Jbeta primers. Sequencing was performed with immunoSEQ multiplex PCR; in TCRdb, only in-frame clones are kept and a portion is missing. The sample table includes 80,000 or so clones. With regard to this clone: The antigen remains unidentified.

V and J are TRBV6-6 and TRBJ1-5, with unresolved D. The sample taken for sequencing was PBMCs. The source of this sequence is a man in his forties or fifties in good health and CMV-seropositive. CDR3 in amino acids: CASSQKTVQSNQPQHF. The CDR3 DNA follows: TGTGCCAGCAGCCAAAAAACAGTACAAAGCAATCAGCCCCAGCATTTT.